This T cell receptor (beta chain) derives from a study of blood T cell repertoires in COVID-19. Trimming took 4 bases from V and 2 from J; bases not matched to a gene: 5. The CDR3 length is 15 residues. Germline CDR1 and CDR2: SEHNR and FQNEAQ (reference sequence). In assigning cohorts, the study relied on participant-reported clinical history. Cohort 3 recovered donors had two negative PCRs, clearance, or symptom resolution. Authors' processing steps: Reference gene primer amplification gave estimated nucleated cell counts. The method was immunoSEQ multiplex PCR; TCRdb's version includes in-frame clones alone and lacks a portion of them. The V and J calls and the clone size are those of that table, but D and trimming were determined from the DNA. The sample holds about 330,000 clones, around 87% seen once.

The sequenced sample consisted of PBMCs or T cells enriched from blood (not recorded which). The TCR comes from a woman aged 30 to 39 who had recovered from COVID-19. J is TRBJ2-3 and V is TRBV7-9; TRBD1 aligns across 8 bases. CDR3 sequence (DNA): TGTGCCAGCAGCTCGCGGACAGGGATCACAGATACGCAGTATTTT. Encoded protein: CASSSRTGITDTQYF.